Following are 26 T cell receptor beta chains from one sample sequenced in a study of siplizumab effects on memory and regulatory T cells. Some clones are missing from TCRdb's copy, which holds only in-frame ones; the method was immunoSEQ multiplex PCR. The sample holds about 69,000 clones, 80% to 90% seen once. The material sequenced was Tregs sorted from blood. All receptors come from a human donor in good health.

The V call is TRBV15, the J call TRBJ2-1; TRBD2 matches at 11 bases. V shed 1 base and J 4 bases; nucleotides not matched to a gene: 3. CDR1 LNHNV and CDR2 YYDKDF come from the germline V gene (reference sequence). CDR3 length: 16 amino acids. As DNA, the CDR3 is TGTGCCACCAGCAGAGGACTAGCGGGAAGATACAATGAGCAGTTCTTC. It encodes CATSRGLAGRYNEQFF. The whole variable domain, remainder taken from reference TRBV15 and TRBJ2-1, is DAMVIQNPRYQVTQFGKPVTLSCSQTLNHNVMYWYQQKSSQAPKLLFHYYDKDFNNEADTPDNFQSRRPNTSFCFLDIRSPGLGDTAMYLCATSRGLAGRYNEQFFGPGTRLTVL.

The chain uses TRBV4-2 and TRBJ1-1; D remains unclear. This CDR3 is built from 13 residues. Between the trimmed V and J ends, which lost 5 bases and 1 base, there was a span of 8 bases. Germline V lookup: CDR1 LGHNA, CDR2 YNFKEQ. The CDR3, as DNA: TGTGCCAGCAGCAGGACGGGGAACACTGAAGCTTTCTTT. Its translation: CASSRTGNTEAFF.

This chain uses TRBV5-1 with TRBJ2-3, with 9 bases matching TRBD2. Germline V gene lookup returns CDR1 SGHRS and CDR2 YFSETQ. The CDR3 consists of 16 residues. Unmatched junction bases numbered 12, after V lost 4 bases and J lost 6 bases. CDR3 loop: CASSQGLAIRLDTQYF. As DNA, the CDR3 is TGCGCCAGCAGCCAAGGACTAGCGATTCGACTTGATACGCAGTATTTT. The variable domain in full, with the rest retrieved from reference TRBV5-1 and TRBJ2-3, is KAGVTQTPRYLIKTRGQQVTLSCSPISGHRSVSWYQQTPGQGLQFLFEYFSETQRNKGNFPGRFSGRQFSNSRSEMNVSTLELGDSALYLCASSQGLAIRLDTQYFGPGTRLTVL.

The gene calls are TRBV30 and TRBJ1-2, with TRBD1 as a possible D gene (6 bases). Germline V lookup: CDR1 GTSNPN, CDR2 SVGIG (reference sequence). V lost 4 bases and J lost 7, with 16 bases in between. The CDR3 extends over 13 amino acids. CDR3: CAWNEKGGVGYTF. The CDR3 coding sequence is TGTGCCTGGAACGAGAAAGGGGGGGTTGGCTACACCTTC.

This clone was counted once. The chain is built from TRBV11-2 and TRBJ2-1, with 9 nucleotides matching TRBD2. Trimming removed 8 bases from V and 6 bases from J; junction bases left unmatched: 11. Germline V gives CDR1 SGHAT, CDR2 FQNNGV. The CDR3 covers 15 residues. The CDR3 DNA follows: TGTGCCAGCCGCTCCCTAGCGGGGATCGTCAATGAGCAGTTCTTC. Residues: CASRSLAGIVNEQFF.

This sequence joins TRBV6-6 and TRBJ2-7; TRBD1 agrees at 10 bases. Trimming removed 2 bases from V and 3 bases from J; junction bases left unmatched: 4. Germline assignment: CDR1 MNHNY and CDR2 SVGAGI (reference sequence). The CDR3 covers 15 residues. The CDR3 nucleotides read TGTGCCAGCAGTTACCCGGACAGGGGGAGCTACGAGCAGTACTTC. It specifies CASSYPDRGSYEQYF.

The chain employs TRBV7-2 and TRBJ1-2; 9 nucleotides agree with TRBD1. Germline CDR1 SGHTA, CDR2 FQGNSA. This CDR3 is 15 amino acids long. Trimming at V came to 4 bases and at J to 5 bases, leaving 8 bases not matched to a gene. CDR3 protein: CASSSNRGLGYGYTF. The DNA of the CDR3 is TGTGCCAGCAGCTCCAACAGGGGGCTAGGGTATGGCTACACCTTC. Drawing the rest from reference TRBV7-2 and TRBJ1-2, the complete variable domain is GAGVSQSPSNKVTEKGKDVELRCDPISGHTALYWYRQSLGQGLEFLIYFQGNSAPDKSGLPSDRFSAERTGGSVSTLTIQRTQQEDSAVYLCASSSNRGLGYGYTFGSGTRLTVV.

The chain combines TRBV18 with TRBJ2-3; 7 nucleotides agree with TRBD1. Germline loops: CDR1 KGHSH, CDR2 LQKENI. The CDR3 is made up of 16 amino acids. V dropped 1 base and J dropped 1; count of bases not matched to a gene: 5. In DNA form, the CDR3 reads TGTGCCAGCTCACCACAGGGGGCGAGGGGCACAGATACGCAGTATTTT. The encoded protein is CASSPQGARGTDTQYF.

V gene TRBV21-1 combines with J gene TRBJ1-4. TRBV21-1 is reported as a pseudogene. This CDR3 region has 11 residues. CDR3 sequence reads: CARGTNEKLFF. The CDR3 DNA sequence: TGTGCCAGGGGAACTAATGAAAAACTGTTTTTT.

In the case of this clone: Other DNA sequences in the same sample also yield this CDR3. The CDR3 spells CASSHTDTQYF. In DNA form, the CDR3 reads TGTGCCAGCAGTCACACAGATACGCAGTATTTT. J is TRBJ2-3 and V is TRBV6-5; D is undetermined. Germline lookup yields CDR1 MNHEY and CDR2 SVGAGI. The CDR3 loop spans 11 amino acids. V was trimmed by 5 bases and J by 2 bases, leaving 2 bases between them.

The chain combines TRBV5-4 with TRBJ1-2; a weak D match, TRBD1 (6 bases). The CDR3 length is 12 residues. The ends were cut back, 4 bases at V and 13 bases at J, with 17 bases in the middle. Germline CDR1 reads SGHNT; CDR2 reads YYREEE (reference sequence). CDR3 sequence reads: CASSLISGTSTF. CDR3 nucleotides: TGTGCCAGCAGCCTGATCTCCGGGACAAGCACCTTC.

This chain connects TRBV14 to TRBJ2-7; D possibly corresponds to TRBD1 (6 bases). Germline V gene lookup returns CDR1 SGHDN and CDR2 FVKESK. The CDR3 consists of 16 residues. Trimming pared 4 bases from V and 6 bases from J, leaving 22 bases between. The CDR3 here is CASSPRTANVLVEQYF. The DNA for the CDR3 is TGTGCCAGCAGCCCAAGGACAGCTAACGTCCTGGTCGAGCAGTACTTC.

This chain uses TRBV11-3 with TRBJ2-5; 13 bases align to TRBD2. The J segment lost 4 bases and the V segment lost 4 bases, leaving 6 bases of the junction unmatched. Germline V lookup: CDR1 SGHNT, CDR2 YENEEA. The CDR3 has 16 residues. The CDR3 sequence is CASSSRLAGGLETQYF. For the CDR3, the DNA is TGTGCCAGCAGCTCCAGACTAGCGGGAGGATTAGAGACCCAGTACTTC.

This chain connects TRBV10-3 to TRBJ1-5; 8 positions agree with TRBD1. The ends lost 4 bases at V and 1 base at J; junction bases unmatched: 0. The CDR3 contains 14 residues. CDR1 ENHRY and CDR2 SYGVKD come from the germline V gene. The CDR3 DNA follows: TGTGCCATCAGTGGGGACAGGAGCAATCAGCCCCAGCATTTT. Translated: CAISGDRSNQPQHF.

The chain recombines TRBV15 with TRBJ1-1; no clear D. Germline V CDR1 and CDR2: LNHNV, YYDKDF (reference sequence). V lost 3 bases, J lost 0 bases, and 14 bases lay in between. The CDR3 contains 16 residues. The CDR3, as DNA: TGTGCCACCAGCAGGGCGGGCAGGCCCATGAACACTGAAGCTTTCTTT. Translation: CATSRAGRPMNTEAFF.

The J gene is TRBJ2-1, the V gene TRBV14, with 11 bases aligning to TRBD2. The CDR3 spans 19 residues. Germline CDR1 is SGHDN and CDR2 is FVKESK. The V segment lost 1 base and the J segment 0 bases; nucleotides outside the gene matches: 8. The DNA for the CDR3 is TGTGCCAGCAGCCAAGTACGGCTAGCGGGAGGAAACTCCTACAATGAGCAGTTCTTC. It codes for CASSQVRLAGGNSYNEQFF.

CDR3 sequence reads: CASSLAALGQYF. For the CDR3, the DNA is TGTGCCAGCAGCTTAGCCGCCTTGGGGCAGTACTTC. The chain uses TRBV7-9 and TRBJ2-7, with unresolved D. Germline V lookup: CDR1 SEHNR, CDR2 FQNEAQ (reference sequence). The germline V and J ends were trimmed by 0 bases and 9 bases, with 9 bases remaining between them. The CDR3 consists of 12 residues.

The V and J genes are TRBV2 and TRBJ2-7; no clear D gene. Per the germline V gene, CDR1 is SNHLY and CDR2 is FYNNEI. Trimming left V 3 bases short and J 4 bases short, with 4 bases between. The length of the CDR3 is 11 residues. The CDR3 DNA reads TGTGCCAGCAGTGAGGGTTACGAGCAGTACTTC. Translating it yields CASSEGYEQYF. Complete variable domain (other parts from reference TRBV2 and TRBJ2-7): EPEVTQTPSHQVTQMGQEVILRCVPISNHLYFYWYRQILGQKVEFLVSFYNNEISEKSEIFDDQFSVERPDGSNFTLKIRSTKLEDSAMYFCASSEGYEQYFGPGTRLTVT.

This clone was found many times. The chain employs TRBV29-1 and TRBJ2-1; 11 bases line up with TRBD1. Germline lookup yields CDR1 SQVTM and CDR2 ANQGSEA. The CDR3 has 14 amino acids. Trimming at V came to 5 bases and at J to 5 bases, leaving 5 bases not matched to a gene. CDR3: CSVRGTGGNNEQFF. The CDR3 DNA follows: TGCAGCGTTCGAGGGACAGGGGGTAACAATGAGCAGTTCTTC.

The chain links TRBV28 to TRBJ1-5; maybe TRBD1 (5 bases). CDR1 and CDR2 (germline): MDHEN, SYDVKM. The V end lost 5 bases, the J end lost 0 bases, and 23 bases lay between the germline ends. The CDR3 loop spans 19 amino acids. In DNA form, the CDR3 reads TGTGCCAGCAGTCGGGGTGGGGCCCAAACTCAGTATAGCAATCAGCCCCAGCATTTT. Protein product: CASSRGGAQTQYSNQPQHF.

The V and J genes are TRBV4-1 and TRBJ1-5, with D tentatively TRBD1 (6 bases). The V end lost 1 base, the J end lost 9 bases, and 13 bases lay between the germline ends. There are 14 residues in the CDR3. Germline CDR1 MGHRA, CDR2 YSYEKL. CDR3 in amino acids: CASSQVDSVRPQHF. The CDR3 nucleotides read TGCGCCAGCAGCCAAGTGGACAGTGTACGGCCCCAGCATTTT.

The chain combines TRBV18 with TRBJ1-5; D ambiguous. Trimming pared 6 bases from V and 6 bases from J, leaving 15 bases between. Per the germline V gene, CDR1 is KGHSH and CDR2 is LQKENI. The CDR3 has 14 amino acids. The CDR3 DNA reads TGTGCCAGCTCCGTGGACCCCGTGTTTCAGCCCCAGCATTTT. Translated: CASSVDPVFQPQHF.

This chain connects TRBV6-1 to TRBJ2-3; D perhaps matches TRBD1 (6 bases). Trimming cost V 2 bases and J 0 bases, with 9 bases left between them. This CDR3 has 15 residues. Per germline, CDR1 MNHNS and CDR2 SASEGT. The CDR3 DNA sequence: TGTGCCAGCAGTGAATTGGGACAAAGCACAGATACGCAGTATTTT. Protein: CASSELGQSTDTQYF.

This chain connects TRBV18 to TRBJ2-2; TRBD2 might be the D (6 bases). Germline CDR1 and CDR2: KGHSH and LQKENI. There are 15 residues in the CDR3. V lost 10 bases and J 4 bases, leaving 19 bases between the germline ends. CDR3 nucleotide sequence: TGTGCCACTCGATCGAGTAGCGGCGCCACCGGGGAGCTGTTTTTT. Its protein is CATRSSSGATGELFF.

The chain joins TRBV28 to TRBJ1-5; D is perhaps TRBD1 (6 bases). The germline CDR1 and CDR2 sequences are MDHEN and SYDVKM. V was clipped by 5 bases and J by 3 bases, with 14 bases between them. CDR3 length equals 15 residues. The chain's CDR3 is CASSLPGQPNQPQHF. In DNA form, the CDR3 reads TGTGCCAGCAGTCTCCCAGGACAGCCCAATCAGCCCCAGCATTTT.

A single count supports this clone. V gene TRBV11-3 combines with J gene TRBJ2-3; a weak D match, TRBD1 (6 bases). Germline V lookup: CDR1 SGHNT, CDR2 YENEEA. The CDR3 spans 14 residues. Trimming took off 1 base at V and 5 bases at J, with 10 bases between the two ends. The CDR3 sequence is CASSLVGGEDTQYF. The CDR3 bases are TGTGCCAGCAGCTTAGTAGGGGGAGAAGATACGCAGTATTTT. The whole variable domain, remainder taken from reference TRBV11-3 and TRBJ2-3, is EAGVVQSPRYKIIEKKQPVAFWCNPISGHNTLYWYLQNLGQGPELLIRYENEEAVDDSQLPKDRFSAERLKGVDSTLKIQPAELGDSAVYLCASSLVGGEDTQYFGPGTRLTVL.